This T cell receptor (beta chain) was identified in a study of a mutant IDH1 vaccine in newly diagnosed glioma. Study context: Vaccines began 4-6 weeks after radiotherapy alone, or with temozolomide cycles. Patients got radiotherapy, temozolomide, or both beforehand, and most got both.

Time point meaning: week 11, during vaccination. What each vaccine dose contained was 300 ug of mutant IDH1 20-mer peptide, accompanied by topical imiquimod. With V trimmed by 5 bases and J by 0 bases, 9 bases remained unmatched. The germline V gene has CDR1 SGHVS and CDR2 FNYEAQ. CDR3 size: 17 residues. Findings and caveats of the study: Top peripheral T cell clonotype shifts appeared unrelated to pseudoprogression.

As concerns this clone: Antigen: not known.

The data were produced by immunoSEQ multiplex PCR, yet TCRdb's version contains in-frame clones alone and is incomplete. The sample comprises 120,000 or so clones, about 82% of which are singletons, and 5.5% rests with the top ten. This TCR derives from a man aged 35 to 55 with glioma. This chain joins TRBV7-6 and TRBJ1-2; 10 bases line up with TRBD1. The sample here was PBMCs, taken from a glioma patient whose treatment included an IDH1 peptide vaccine. The DNA for the CDR3 is TGTGCCAGCAGCGCGACAGGGGGCCGTCTATCTAACTATGGCTACACCTTC. This sequence encodes CASSATGGRLSNYGYTF.